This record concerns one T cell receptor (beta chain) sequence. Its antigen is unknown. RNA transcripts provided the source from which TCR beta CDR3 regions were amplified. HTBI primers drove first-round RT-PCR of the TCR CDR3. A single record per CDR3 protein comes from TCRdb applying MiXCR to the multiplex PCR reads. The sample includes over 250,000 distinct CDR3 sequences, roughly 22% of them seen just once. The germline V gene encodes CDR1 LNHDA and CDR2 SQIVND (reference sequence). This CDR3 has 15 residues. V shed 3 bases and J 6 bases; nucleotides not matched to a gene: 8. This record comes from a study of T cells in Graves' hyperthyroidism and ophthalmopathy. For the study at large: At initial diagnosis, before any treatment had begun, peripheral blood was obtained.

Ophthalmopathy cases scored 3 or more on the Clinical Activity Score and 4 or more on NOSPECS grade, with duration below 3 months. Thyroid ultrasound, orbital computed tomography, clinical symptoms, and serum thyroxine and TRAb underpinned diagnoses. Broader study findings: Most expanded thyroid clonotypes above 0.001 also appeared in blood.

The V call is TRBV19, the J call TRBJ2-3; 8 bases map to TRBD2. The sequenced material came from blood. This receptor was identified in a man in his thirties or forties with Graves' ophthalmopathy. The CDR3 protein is CASSIRSGGIDTQYF. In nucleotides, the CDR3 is TGTGCCAGTAGTATCAGGAGCGGGGGCATCGATACGCAGTATTTT.